These 28 T cell receptor beta chains originate from one sample sequenced in a study of shared clonotypes between healthy human individuals. The method was immunoSEQ multiplex PCR; TCRdb's version includes in-frame clones alone and lacks a portion of them. The data contain 1.5 million to 1.9 million clones, around 98% of them singletons. Input material: naive CD4+ T cells sorted from blood. As for subset: CD45RA+ positively selected. The source of these receptors is a man aged 25-45 years in good health.

The rearrangement joins TRBV4-3 to TRBJ1-1, with D unresolved. Germline values: CDR1 LGHNA, CDR2 YSLEER. V lost 0 bases, J lost 4 bases, and 9 bases lay in between. The CDR3 loop spans 14 amino acids. The CDR3 spells CASSQDSRGTEAFF. The DNA for the CDR3 is TGCGCCAGCAGCCAAGACTCCCGGGGCACTGAAGCTTTCTTT.

The chain joins TRBV12-5 to TRBJ1-5, with TRBD1 matching over 7 bases. Germline assignment: CDR1 LGHNT and CDR2 FRNRAP. This CDR3 is built from 19 residues. Trimming at V came to 6 bases and at J to 6 bases, leaving 23 bases not matched to a gene. The CDR3 DNA is TGTGCTAGTGGCTGGACAATGGTTTTTGACAGGGTGGGGAGTCAGCCCCAGCATTTT. This gives the protein CASGWTMVFDRVGSQPQHF.

The chain is built from TRBV5-5 and TRBJ2-5, with 9 bases matching TRBD1. The J segment lost 5 bases and the V segment lost 4 bases, leaving 9 bases of the junction unmatched. CDR1 SGHKS and CDR2 YYEKEE come from the germline V gene (reference sequence). The CDR3 extends over 15 amino acids. In DNA, the CDR3 is TGTGCCAGCAGCCCTCCGGGACAGGGTGAGGAGACCCAGTACTTC. This translates into CASSPPGQGEETQYF.

The chain joins TRBV6-5 to TRBJ1-5; 8 bases fit TRBD1. CDR1 is MNHEY, CDR2 SVGAGI, per germline. With 5 bases clipped from V and 6 bases from J, the junction kept 6 bases outside the gene matches. The CDR3 is made up of 14 amino acids. The CDR3 nucleotides are TGTGCCAGCAGTCATGGACAGGGAGGTCAGCCCCAGCATTTT. Translating it yields CASSHGQGGQPQHF.

The J gene is TRBJ2-3, the V gene TRBV19; weak D call: TRBD1 (5 bases). Trimming pared 5 bases from V and 1 base from J, leaving 10 bases between. CDR1 LNHDA and CDR2 SQIVND come from the germline V gene (reference sequence). The CDR3 runs to 14 residues. The CDR3 loop reads CASSVGDRTDTQYF. The CDR3 nucleotides read TGTGCCAGTAGTGTAGGGGATCGCACAGATACGCAGTATTTT.

To note about this clone: Other DNA sequences within the sample encode an identical CDR3. The V call is TRBV7-9, the J call TRBJ1-2; D uncertain. Trimming took 1 base from V and 3 from J, leaving 6 bases between them. The CDR3 runs 13 residues. The germline CDR1 and CDR2 sequences are SEHNR and FQNEAQ (reference sequence). The DNA of the CDR3 is TGTGCCAGCAGCTTAGGGGCGGACTATGGCTACACCTTC. Its translation: CASSLGADYGYTF.

The chain carries TRBV6-5 and TRBJ2-1; TRBD1 or TRBD2 may be the D gene (6 bases each). This CDR3 contains 16 residues. Germline CDR1 reads MNHEY; CDR2 reads SVGAGI. V lost 0 bases, J lost 9 bases, and 18 bases lay in between. The DNA of the CDR3 is TGTGCCAGCAGTTACTCGCCGGGACTTAAGGGGGGTGAGCAGTTCTTC. This sequence encodes CASSYSPGLKGGEQFF.

In regard to this clone: The same CDR3 is also encoded by other DNA sequences in this sample. The chain is built from TRBV30 and TRBJ1-4; D gene ambiguous. CDR1 and CDR2 from the germline V gene are GTSNPN and SVGIG (reference sequence). This CDR3 is 11 amino acids long. Trimming shortened V by 0 bases and J by 8 bases, and 4 bases separated the two germline ends. The CDR3 DNA reads as TGTGCCTGGAGTGTACGGGAAAAACTGTTTTTT. Amino acids: CAWSVREKLFF.

The rearrangement uses TRBV27 and TRBJ2-1; D not certain. The CDR3 loop spans 17 amino acids. The V end lost 3 bases, the J end lost 6 bases, and 21 bases lay between the germline ends. Looked up from germline, CDR1 is MNHEY and CDR2 is SMNVEV (reference sequence). This CDR3 reads CASSFLPSGLDGNEQFF. Written as DNA, the CDR3 is TGTGCCAGCAGTTTCCTTCCGAGTGGGCTAGATGGCAATGAGCAGTTCTTC.

This chain joins TRBV15 and TRBJ2-2; D might be TRBD1 (5 bases). Between the trimmed V and J ends, which lost 3 bases and 8 bases, there was a span of 10 bases. The CDR3 sequence is 13 residues long. Germline V gives CDR1 LNHNV, CDR2 YYDKDF (reference sequence). Here the CDR3 reads CATSSDRVGELFF. Written as DNA, the CDR3 is TGTGCCACCAGCAGTGACAGAGTAGGGGAGCTGTTTTTT.

Comments on this clone: This same CDR3 is encoded by further DNA sequences in the sample. The chain is built from TRBV19 and TRBJ2-1; D possibly corresponds to TRBD2 (6 bases). Germline V gene data show CDR1 as LNHDA and CDR2 as SQIVND (reference sequence). V gave up 11 bases and J gave up 6 bases, with 11 bases separating them. The CDR3 contains 11 residues. The CDR3 DNA is TGTGCCTCCTCGCGGGGCAATGAGCAGTTCTTC. Translated, it gives CASSRGNEQFF. The whole variable domain, remainder taken from reference TRBV19 and TRBJ2-1, is DGGITQSPKYLFRKEGQNVTLSCEQNLNHDAMYWYRQDPGQGLRLIYYSQIVNDFQKGDIAEGYSVSREKKESFPLTVTSAQKNPTAFYLCASSRGNEQFFGPGTRLTVL.

The rearrangement links TRBV9 to TRBJ2-3, with D possibly TRBD1 on 5 matching bases. Germline V lookup: CDR1 SGDLS, CDR2 YYNGEE. This CDR3 comprises 15 residues. With 0 bases removed from V and 2 bases from J, the gap between germline ends came to 10 bases. CDR3 coding DNA: TGTGCCAGCAGCGTAGCGGCAGGGTCCACAGATACGCAGTATTTT. Residues: CASSVAAGSTDTQYF.

Here the CDR3 reads CASSRTGYQETQYF. CDR3 in DNA: TGTGCCAGCTCACGGACAGGGTATCAAGAGACCCAGTACTTC. V and J are TRBV18 and TRBJ2-5; TRBD1 matches at 8 bases. The CDR3 has 14 amino acids. CDR1 and CDR2 from the germline V gene are KGHSH and LQKENI. V lost 4 bases and J lost 2; bases outside the gene matches: 3.

The chain uses TRBV6-6 and TRBJ2-7, with a tentative D call TRBD1 (5 bases). The length of the CDR3 is 16 residues. Germline V gives CDR1 MNHNY, CDR2 SVGAGI (reference sequence). V was trimmed by 2 bases and J by 3 bases, leaving 17 bases between them. CDR3 coding DNA: TGTGCCAGCAGTTACGGTGTTCCAGGGATGGTCTACGAGCAGTACTTC. Its translation is CASSYGVPGMVYEQYF.

The chain recombines TRBV11-3 with TRBJ2-7; D is unresolved. The CDR3 sequence is 15 residues long. Germline assignment: CDR1 SGHNT and CDR2 YENEEA. The V end lost 0 bases, the J end lost 3 bases, and 12 bases lay between the germline ends. The CDR3 loop reads CASSLDGEGRYEQYF. CDR3 bases: TGTGCCAGCAGCTTAGATGGGGAAGGACGCTACGAGCAGTACTTC.

The CDR3 is CASSEASDTQYF. The CDR3 region has the DNA TGTGCCAGCAGTGAAGCTTCAGATACGCAGTATTTT. The chain recombines TRBV2 with TRBJ2-3; D gene uncertain. Germline assignment: CDR1 SNHLY and CDR2 FYNNEI. The CDR3 is 12 amino acids. V was trimmed by 0 bases and J by 4 bases, leaving 2 bases between them.

The chain has TRBV15 and TRBJ2-1, with TRBD1 matching 8 bases. Germline trimming cut 3 bases from V and 6 bases from J; bases unmatched to any gene: 10. The germline CDR1 and CDR2 sequences are LNHNV and YYDKDF (reference sequence). There are 16 residues in the CDR3. CDR3 amino acids: CATSRATGVLINEQFF. The CDR3 region has the DNA TGTGCCACCAGCAGGGCGACAGGGGTTTTGATCAATGAGCAGTTCTTC.

This clone showed up just once. V and J are TRBV30 and TRBJ1-4; D call uncertain. The CDR3 has 11 residues. V dropped 3 bases and J dropped 7 bases, with 6 bases sitting between them. Looked up from germline, CDR1 is GTSNPN and CDR2 is SVGIG (reference sequence). The CDR3 DNA reads TGTGCCTGGAGAGGAAGTGAAAAACTGTTTTTT. Translation: CAWRGSEKLFF.

J is TRBJ1-5 and V is TRBV15; tentatively, D is TRBD1 (6 bases). The CDR3 extends over 15 amino acids. Trimming stripped 6 bases from V and 0 bases from J, with 12 bases between. Per germline, CDR1 LNHNV and CDR2 YYDKDF (reference sequence). CDR3 sequence: CATRDRISSNQPQHF. CDR3 sequence (DNA): TGTGCCACCAGGGACAGAATAAGTAGCAATCAGCCCCAGCATTTT.

This chain uses TRBV18 with TRBJ2-3; TRBD2 matches 7 bases. The CDR3 is made up of 15 amino acids. V gave up 2 bases and J gave up 5 bases; unmatched junction bases: 7. Germline-derived CDR1 and CDR2 are KGHSH and LQKENI. The CDR3 here is CASSPEVVAGDTQYF. The CDR3 region has the DNA TGTGCCAGCTCACCAGAAGTGGTAGCGGGAGATACGCAGTATTTT. Variable domain in full (rest from reference TRBV18 and TRBJ2-3): NAGVMQNPRHLVRRRGQEARLRCSPMKGHSHVYWYRQLPEEGLKFMVYLQKENIIDESGMPKERFSAEFPKEGPSILRIQQVVRGDSAAYFCASSPEVVAGDTQYFGPGTRLTVL.

A single count supports this clone. The J gene is TRBJ2-5, the V gene TRBV5-4, with D maybe TRBD2 (5 bases). The germline gives CDR1 SGHNT, CDR2 YYREEE (reference sequence). The V gene lost 4 bases and the J gene lost 4 bases, with 20 bases spanning the gap. The CDR3 sequence is 16 residues long. CDR3 sequence reads: CASSGGWGVLPETQYF. CDR3 in DNA: TGTGCCAGCAGCGGCGGGTGGGGAGTCCTCCCAGAGACCCAGTACTTC. Supplemented by reference TRBV5-4 and TRBJ2-5, the full variable domain reads ETGVTQSPTHLIKTRGQQVTLRCSSQSGHNTVSWYQQALGQGPQFIFQYYREEENGRGNFPPRFSGLQFPNYSSELNVNALELDDSALYLCASSGGWGVLPETQYFGPGTRLLVL.

The J gene is TRBJ2-1, the V gene TRBV5-3; 11 bases match TRBD2. TRBV5-3 is flagged as an ORF with uncertain function. CDR3 length equals 14 residues. Unmatched junction bases numbered 6, after V lost 4 bases and J lost 9 bases. CDR3 sequence: CARSQLLAGVEQFF. The CDR3 DNA reads TGTGCCAGAAGCCAGTTACTAGCGGGAGTTGAGCAGTTCTTC.

The chain carries TRBV11-3 and TRBJ2-5; no clear D. The CDR3 is made up of 14 amino acids. The germline gives CDR1 SGHNT, CDR2 YENEEA. Trimming left V 3 bases short and J 9 bases short, with 17 bases between. The CDR3: CASSFSSTGHAQYF. CDR3 DNA: TGTGCCAGCAGCTTCTCATCCACCGGTCACGCCCAGTACTTC.

This sequence joins TRBV5-1 and TRBJ2-1; 11 bases map to TRBD2. This CDR3 has 17 amino acids. Unmatched junction bases numbered 9, after V lost 1 base and J lost 6 bases. The germline V gene has CDR1 SGHRS and CDR2 YFSETQ. CDR3 in amino acids: CASSLLSSGRISNEQFF. The DNA for the CDR3 is TGCGCCAGCAGCTTGCTGTCTAGCGGGAGGATCTCCAATGAGCAGTTCTTC.

In this sample, this clone turned up once. This chain links TRBV10-3 with TRBJ2-7; 7 positions agree with TRBD2. V lost 6 bases to trimming and J lost 7 bases; unmatched junction nucleotides: 12. The CDR3 is made up of 14 amino acids. The germline CDR1 and CDR2 sequences are ENHRY and SYGVKD. CDR3 in amino acids: CAISPPGGEREQYF. The CDR3 DNA is TGTGCCATCAGCCCTCCTGGGGGGGAGAGGGAGCAGTACTTC.

This chain links TRBV27 with TRBJ2-3, with D perhaps matching TRBD1 (5 bases). The CDR3 runs 15 residues. Germline V lookup: CDR1 MNHEY, CDR2 SMNVEV (reference sequence). V lost 5 bases, J lost 5 bases, and 17 bases lay in between. The CDR3 bases are TGTGCCAGCAGTACCTCATACCAGGGAAGAGATACGCAGTATTTT. It is translated as CASSTSYQGRDTQYF.

V usage is TRBV5-3 and J usage is TRBJ1-5; 8 nucleotides align to TRBD1. TRBV5-3 is an open reading frame, and its role is uncertain. This CDR3 region has 16 residues. With 4 bases clipped from V and 3 bases from J, the junction kept 9 bases outside the gene matches. The CDR3 DNA sequence: TGTGCCAGAAGCACCGGACAGGGAAACATCAATCAGCCCCAGCATTTT. This codes for CARSTGQGNINQPQHF.

This clone appeared a single time. Other DNA sequences in the same sample also yield this CDR3. The rearrangement links TRBV9 to TRBJ2-5, with TRBD1 as a possible D gene (6 bases). This CDR3 comprises 13 residues. Looked up from germline, CDR1 is SGDLS and CDR2 is YYNGEE. The V and J ends lost 0 bases and 5 bases respectively, with 8 bases between them. The CDR3 region is CASSVGTEETQYF. As DNA, the CDR3 is TGTGCCAGCAGCGTAGGGACAGAGGAGACCCAGTACTTC. Complete variable domain (other parts from reference TRBV9 and TRBJ2-5): DSGVTQTPKHLITATGQRVTLRCSPRSGDLSVYWYQQSLDQGLQFLIQYYNGEERAKGNILERFSAQQFPDLHSELNLSSLELGDSALYFCASSVGTEETQYFGPGTRLLVL.